This T cell receptor (beta chain) was profiled in a study of blood T cell repertoires in COVID-19. Overall study context: T cells, B-cell-depleted T cells, or PBMCs supplied cDNA or gDNA.

Authors' processing steps: Amplification from reference gene primers served as the basis for estimated nucleated cell counts. Here immunoSEQ multiplex PCR was the method, and the copy in TCRdb shows in-frame clones only, minus some. Clone size and the V and J calls come from that table; the DNA yielded D and trimming. Here the sample spans some 250,000 clones, roughly 87% being singletons. The ends lost 0 bases at V and 0 bases at J; junction bases unmatched: 6. The germline gives CDR1 SGHRS, CDR2 YFSETQ. The CDR3 is 16 residues long. Sequencing was done on a sample of peripheral blood. The sequence was collected from a man aged 55 to 70 who had recovered from COVID-19. The rearrangement joins TRBV5-1 to TRBJ2-7; 7 bases line up with TRBD1. The CDR3 region is CASSLDQGVSSYEQYF. CDR3 in DNA: TGCGCCAGCAGCTTGGATCAGGGGGTGAGCTCCTACGAGCAGTACTTC.